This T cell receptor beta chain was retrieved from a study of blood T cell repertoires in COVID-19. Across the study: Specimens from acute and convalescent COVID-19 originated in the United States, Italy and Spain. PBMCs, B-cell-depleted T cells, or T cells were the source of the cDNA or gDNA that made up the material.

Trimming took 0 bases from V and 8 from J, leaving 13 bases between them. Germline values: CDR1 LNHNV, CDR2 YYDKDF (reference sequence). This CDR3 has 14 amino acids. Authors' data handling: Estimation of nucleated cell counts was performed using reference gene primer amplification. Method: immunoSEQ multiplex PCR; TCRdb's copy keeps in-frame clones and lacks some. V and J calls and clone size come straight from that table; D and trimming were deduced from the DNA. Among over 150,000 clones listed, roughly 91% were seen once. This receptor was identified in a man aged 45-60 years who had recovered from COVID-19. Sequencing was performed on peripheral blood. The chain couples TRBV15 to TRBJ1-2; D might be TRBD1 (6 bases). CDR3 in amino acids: CATSRDITGQGYTF. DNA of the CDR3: TGTGCCACCAGCAGAGATATAACAGGGCAAGGCTACACCTTC.